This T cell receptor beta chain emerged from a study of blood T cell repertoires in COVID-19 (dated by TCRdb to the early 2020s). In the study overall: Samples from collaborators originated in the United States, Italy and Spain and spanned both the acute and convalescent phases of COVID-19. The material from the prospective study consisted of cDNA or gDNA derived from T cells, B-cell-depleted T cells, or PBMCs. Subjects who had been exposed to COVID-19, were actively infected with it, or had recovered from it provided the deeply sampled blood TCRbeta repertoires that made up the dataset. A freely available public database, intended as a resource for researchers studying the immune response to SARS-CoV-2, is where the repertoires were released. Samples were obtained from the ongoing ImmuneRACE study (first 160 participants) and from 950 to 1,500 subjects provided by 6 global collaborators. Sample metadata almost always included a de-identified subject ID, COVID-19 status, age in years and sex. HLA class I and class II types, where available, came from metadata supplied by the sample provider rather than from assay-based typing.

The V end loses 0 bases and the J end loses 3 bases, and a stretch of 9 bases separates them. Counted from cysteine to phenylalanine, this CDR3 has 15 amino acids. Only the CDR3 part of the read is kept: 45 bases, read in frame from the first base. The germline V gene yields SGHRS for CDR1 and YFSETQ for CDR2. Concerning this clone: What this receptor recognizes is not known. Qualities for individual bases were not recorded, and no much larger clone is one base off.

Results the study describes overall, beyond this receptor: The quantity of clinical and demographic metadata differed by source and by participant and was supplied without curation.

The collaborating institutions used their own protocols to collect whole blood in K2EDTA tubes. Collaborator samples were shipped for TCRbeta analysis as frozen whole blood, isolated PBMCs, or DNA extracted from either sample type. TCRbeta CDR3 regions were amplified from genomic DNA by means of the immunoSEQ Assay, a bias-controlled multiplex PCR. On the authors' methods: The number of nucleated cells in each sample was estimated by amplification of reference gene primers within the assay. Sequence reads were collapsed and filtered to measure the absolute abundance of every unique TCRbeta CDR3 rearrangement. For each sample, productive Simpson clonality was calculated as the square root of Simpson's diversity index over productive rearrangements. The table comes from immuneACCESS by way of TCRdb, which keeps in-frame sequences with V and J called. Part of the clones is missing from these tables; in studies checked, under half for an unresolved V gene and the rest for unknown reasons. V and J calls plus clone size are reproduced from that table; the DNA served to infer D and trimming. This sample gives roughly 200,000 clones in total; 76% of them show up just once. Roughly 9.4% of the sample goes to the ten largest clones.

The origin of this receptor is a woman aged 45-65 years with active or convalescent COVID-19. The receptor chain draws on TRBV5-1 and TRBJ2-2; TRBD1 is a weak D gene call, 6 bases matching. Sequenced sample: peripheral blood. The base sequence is TGCGCCAGCAGCTTGGACAGGGTGGACACCGGGGAGCTGTTTTTT. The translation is CASSLDRVDTGELFF.